One and the same sample provided the 6 T cell receptor beta chains below, sequenced in a study of CD8 T cells in ankylosing spondylitis. TCRdb itself ran the 5' RACE reads through MiXCR, one entry per CDR3 protein. The sample includes about 340,000 distinct CDR3 sequences, about 15% of them seen just once. The sample taken for sequencing was blood, either unsorted or a sorted T cell fraction (not recorded which). These receptors were taken from a male donor with ankylosing spondylitis or in good health (not recorded which).

This chain links TRBV6-2 or TRBV6-3 with TRBJ1-1; no reliable D call. This CDR3 contains 13 residues. Germline CDR1 MNHEY, CDR2 SVGEGT. V was cut by 5 bases and J by 5 bases, with 12 bases left in between. The CDR3 DNA is TGTGCCAGCAGTCTCACACTGGGGACTGAAGCTTTCTTT. It codes for CASSLTLGTEAFF.

This clonotype was counted at least ten times. The chain carries TRBV6-1 and TRBJ2-1; D unclear. Looked up from germline, CDR1 is MNHNS and CDR2 is SASEGT. This CDR3 region has 15 residues. Trimming took 4 bases from V and 3 from J, leaving 13 bases between them. This chain's CDR3 is CASSAGPLGYNEQFF. CDR3 DNA: TGTGCCAGCAGTGCGGGTCCGTTGGGCTACAATGAGCAGTTCTTC.

This clonotype came up a few times. CDR3 residues: CAWSRFRGGEETQYF. The CDR3 nucleotides are TGTGCCTGGAGTCGTTTTAGGGGCGGGGAGGAGACCCAGTACTTC. The chain employs TRBV30 and TRBJ2-5, with a tentative D call TRBD2 (6 bases). The germline V gene has CDR1 GTSNPN and CDR2 SVGIG (reference sequence). CDR3 length equals 15 residues. V was shortened by 2 bases and J by 5 bases, with 18 bases between the two germline ends.

The chain links TRBV12-3 or TRBV12-4 to TRBJ2-7, with 7 bases aligning to TRBD1. The CDR3 contains 17 residues. V lost 7 bases, J lost 3 bases, and 18 bases stayed unmatched. For the CDR3, the DNA is TGTGCCAGCACTACGGTTGATTGGGGGACAGACCTCTACGAGCAGTACTTC. Protein product: CASTTVDWGTDLYEQYF.

The chain couples TRBV14 to TRBJ2-1, with unresolved D. CDR3 length equals 13 residues. Trimming stripped 4 bases from V and 10 bases from J, with 14 bases between. Per germline, CDR1 SGHDN and CDR2 FVKESK. Written as DNA, the CDR3 is TGTGCCAGCAGCCGCCAAGGCCTCGCGGAGCAGTTCTTC. As protein: CASSRQGLAEQFF.

The chain links TRBV12-5 to TRBJ2-1; the match to TRBD2 covers 10 bases. This CDR3 spans 16 amino acids. Looked up from germline, CDR1 is LGHNT and CDR2 is FRNRAP. Trimming removed 1 base from V and 10 bases from J; junction bases left unmatched: 10. The CDR3 nucleotides read TGTGCTAGTGGTTTGGAATTAGCGGGAGGCCTCTTGGAGCAGTTCTTC. It encodes CASGLELAGGLLEQFF.